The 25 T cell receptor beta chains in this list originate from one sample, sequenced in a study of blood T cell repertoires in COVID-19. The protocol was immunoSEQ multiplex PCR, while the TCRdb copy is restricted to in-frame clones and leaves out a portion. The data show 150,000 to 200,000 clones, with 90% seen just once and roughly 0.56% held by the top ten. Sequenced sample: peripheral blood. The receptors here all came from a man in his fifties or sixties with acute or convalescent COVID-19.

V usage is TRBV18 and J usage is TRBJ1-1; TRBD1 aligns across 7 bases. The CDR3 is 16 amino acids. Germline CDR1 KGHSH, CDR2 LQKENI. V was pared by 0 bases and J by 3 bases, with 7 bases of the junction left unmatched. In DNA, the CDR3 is TGTGCCAGCTCACCACCCCGGACAGGTGGATACACTGAAGCTTTCTTT. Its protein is CASSPPRTGGYTEAFF.

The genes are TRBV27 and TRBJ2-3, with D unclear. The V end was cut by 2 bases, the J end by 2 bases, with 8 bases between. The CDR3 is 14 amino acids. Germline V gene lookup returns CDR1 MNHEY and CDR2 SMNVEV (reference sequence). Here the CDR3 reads CASSLTTYTDTQYF. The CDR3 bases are TGTGCCAGCAGTTTAACTACATACACAGATACGCAGTATTTT.

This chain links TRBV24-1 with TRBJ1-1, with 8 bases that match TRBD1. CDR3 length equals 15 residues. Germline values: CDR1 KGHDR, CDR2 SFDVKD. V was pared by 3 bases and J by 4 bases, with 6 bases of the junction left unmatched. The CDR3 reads CATSDTKTGATEAFF. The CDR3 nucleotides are TGTGCCACCAGTGATACGAAGACAGGGGCCACTGAAGCTTTCTTT.

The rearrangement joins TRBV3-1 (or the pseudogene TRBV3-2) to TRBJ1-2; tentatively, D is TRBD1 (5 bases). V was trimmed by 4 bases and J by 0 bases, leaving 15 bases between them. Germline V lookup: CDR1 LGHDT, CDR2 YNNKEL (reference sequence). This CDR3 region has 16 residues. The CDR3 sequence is CASSPRGGETNYGYTF. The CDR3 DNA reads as TGTGCCAGCAGCCCCCGGGGGGGGGAAACTAACTATGGCTACACCTTC.

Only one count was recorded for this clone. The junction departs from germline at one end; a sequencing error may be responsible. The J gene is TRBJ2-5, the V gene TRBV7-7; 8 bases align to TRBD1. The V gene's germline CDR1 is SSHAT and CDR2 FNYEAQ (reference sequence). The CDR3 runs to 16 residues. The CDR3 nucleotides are TGTGCTAGCAGCCCACGGGACAGGCGGTTCCAAGAGACCCAGTACTTC. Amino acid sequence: CASSPRDRRFQETQYF.

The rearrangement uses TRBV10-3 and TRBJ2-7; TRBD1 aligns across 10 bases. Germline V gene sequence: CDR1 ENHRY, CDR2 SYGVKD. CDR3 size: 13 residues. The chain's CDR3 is CASGTGDSYEQYF. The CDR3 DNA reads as TGTGCTTCCGGGACAGGGGACTCCTACGAGCAGTACTTC.

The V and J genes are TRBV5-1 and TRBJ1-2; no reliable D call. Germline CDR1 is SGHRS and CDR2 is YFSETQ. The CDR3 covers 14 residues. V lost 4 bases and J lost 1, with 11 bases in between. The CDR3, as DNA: TGCGCCAGCAGCACCTACCGGGATAACTATGGCTACACCTTC. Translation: CASSTYRDNYGYTF.

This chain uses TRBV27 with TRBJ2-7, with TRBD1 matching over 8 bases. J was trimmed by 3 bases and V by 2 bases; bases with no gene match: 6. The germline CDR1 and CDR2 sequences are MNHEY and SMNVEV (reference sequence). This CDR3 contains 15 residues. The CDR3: CASSLAAGGGYEQYF. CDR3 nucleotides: TGTGCCAGCAGTTTAGCGGCAGGGGGCGGCTACGAGCAGTACTTC.

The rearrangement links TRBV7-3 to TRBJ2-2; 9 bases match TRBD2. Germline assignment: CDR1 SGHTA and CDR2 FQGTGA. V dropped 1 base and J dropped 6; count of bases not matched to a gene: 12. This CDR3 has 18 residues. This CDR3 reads CASSLMAPGLASSGELFF. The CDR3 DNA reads TGTGCCAGCAGCTTAATGGCGCCGGGACTAGCATCTTCCGGGGAGCTGTTTTTT.

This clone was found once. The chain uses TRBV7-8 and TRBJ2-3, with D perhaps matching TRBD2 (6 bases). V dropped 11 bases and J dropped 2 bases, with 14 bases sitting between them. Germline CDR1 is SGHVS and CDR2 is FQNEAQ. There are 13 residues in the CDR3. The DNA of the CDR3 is TGTGCCGGAGGGGCAGGAACCACAGATACGCAGTATTTT. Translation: CAGGAGTTDTQYF.

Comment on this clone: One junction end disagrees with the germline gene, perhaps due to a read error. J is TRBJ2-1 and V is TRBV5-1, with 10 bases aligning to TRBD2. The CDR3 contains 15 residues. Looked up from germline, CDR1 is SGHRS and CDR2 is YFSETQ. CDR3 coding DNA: TGCGCCAGTAGCTATCTACTAGCGGGGAACAATGAGCAGTTCTTC. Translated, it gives CASSYLLAGNNEQFF.

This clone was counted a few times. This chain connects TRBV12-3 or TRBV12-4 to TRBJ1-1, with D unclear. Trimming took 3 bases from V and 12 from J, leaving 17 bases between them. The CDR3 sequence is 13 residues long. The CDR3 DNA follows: TGTGCCAGCAGTTTCGGCGGGATAAGCTTTACTTTCTTT. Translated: CASSFGGISFTFF.

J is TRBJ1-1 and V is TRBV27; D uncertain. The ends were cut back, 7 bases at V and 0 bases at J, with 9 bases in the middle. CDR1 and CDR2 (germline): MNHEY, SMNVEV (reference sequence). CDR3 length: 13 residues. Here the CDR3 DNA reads TGTGCCAGCATGAGGAAACTGAACACTGAAGCTTTCTTT. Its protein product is CASMRKLNTEAFF.

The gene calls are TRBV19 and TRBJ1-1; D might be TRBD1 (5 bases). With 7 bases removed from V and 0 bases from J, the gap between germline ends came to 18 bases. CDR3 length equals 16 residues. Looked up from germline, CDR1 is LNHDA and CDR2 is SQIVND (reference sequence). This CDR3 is CASTPPAGDVNTEAFF. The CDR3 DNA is TGTGCCAGTACTCCTCCGGCGGGGGATGTGAACACTGAAGCTTTCTTT.

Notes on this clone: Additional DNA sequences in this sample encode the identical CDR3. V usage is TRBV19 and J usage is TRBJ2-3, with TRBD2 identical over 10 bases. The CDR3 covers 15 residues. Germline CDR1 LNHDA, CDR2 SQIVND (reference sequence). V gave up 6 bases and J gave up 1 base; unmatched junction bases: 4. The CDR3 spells CASSQGLAGTDTQYF. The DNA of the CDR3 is TGTGCCAGTAGCCAAGGACTAGCGGGCACAGATACGCAGTATTTT.

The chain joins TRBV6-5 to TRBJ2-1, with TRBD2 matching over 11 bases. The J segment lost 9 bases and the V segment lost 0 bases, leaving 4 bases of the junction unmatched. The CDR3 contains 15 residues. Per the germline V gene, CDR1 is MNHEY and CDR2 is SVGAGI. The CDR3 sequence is CASSYSLSGGGEQFF. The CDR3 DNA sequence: TGTGCCAGCAGTTACTCACTTAGCGGGGGGGGTGAGCAGTTCTTC.

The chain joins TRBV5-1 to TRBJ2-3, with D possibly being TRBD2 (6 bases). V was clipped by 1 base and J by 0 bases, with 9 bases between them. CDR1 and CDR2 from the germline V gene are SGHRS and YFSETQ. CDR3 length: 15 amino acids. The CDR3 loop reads CASSLSGASTDTQYF. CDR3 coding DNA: TGCGCCAGCAGCTTGTCGGGAGCTAGCACAGATACGCAGTATTTT.

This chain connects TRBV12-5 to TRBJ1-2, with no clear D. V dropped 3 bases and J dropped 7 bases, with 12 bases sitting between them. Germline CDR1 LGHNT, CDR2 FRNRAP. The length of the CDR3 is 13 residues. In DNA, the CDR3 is TGTGCTAGTGGTTTTGATAGAGTTCGTGGCTACACCTTC. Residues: CASGFDRVRGYTF. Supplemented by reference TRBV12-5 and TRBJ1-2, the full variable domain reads DARVTQTPRHKVTEMGQEVTMRCQPILGHNTVFWYRQTMMQGLELLAYFRNRAPLDDSGMPKDRFSAEMPDATLATLKIQPSEPRDSAVYFCASGFDRVRGYTFGSGTRLTVV.

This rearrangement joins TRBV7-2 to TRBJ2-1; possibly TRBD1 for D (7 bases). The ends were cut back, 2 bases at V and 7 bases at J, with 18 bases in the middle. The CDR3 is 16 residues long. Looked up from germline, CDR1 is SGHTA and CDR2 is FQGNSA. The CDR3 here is CASSLFRGTYKNEQFF. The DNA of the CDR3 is TGTGCCAGCAGCTTATTCAGGGGGACTTATAAAAATGAGCAGTTCTTC.

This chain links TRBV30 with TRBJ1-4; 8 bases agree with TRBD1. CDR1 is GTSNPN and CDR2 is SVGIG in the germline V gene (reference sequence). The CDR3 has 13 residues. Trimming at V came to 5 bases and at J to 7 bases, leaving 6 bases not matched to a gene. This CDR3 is CAWGTGLGEKLFF. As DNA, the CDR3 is TGTGCCTGGGGGACAGGTTTAGGTGAAAAACTGTTTTTT. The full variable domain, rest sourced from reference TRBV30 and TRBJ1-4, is SQTIHQWPATLVQPVGSPLSLECTVEGTSNPNLYWYRQAAGRGLQLLFYSVGIGQISSEVPQNLSASRPQDRQFILSSKKLLLSDSGFYLCAWGTGLGEKLFFGSGTQLSVL.

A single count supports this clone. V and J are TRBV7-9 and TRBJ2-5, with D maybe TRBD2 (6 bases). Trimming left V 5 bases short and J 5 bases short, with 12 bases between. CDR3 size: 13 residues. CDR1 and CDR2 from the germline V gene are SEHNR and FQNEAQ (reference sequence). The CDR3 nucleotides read TGTGCCAGCAGCCTTGCGGGGTGGGAGACCCAGTACTTC. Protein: CASSLAGWETQYF. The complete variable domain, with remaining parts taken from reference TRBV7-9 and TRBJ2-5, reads DTGVSQNPRHKITKRGQNVTFRCDPISEHNRLYWYRQTLGQGPEFLTYFQNEAQLEKSRLLSDRFSAERPKGSFSTLEIQRTEQGDSAMYLCASSLAGWETQYFGPGTRLLVL.

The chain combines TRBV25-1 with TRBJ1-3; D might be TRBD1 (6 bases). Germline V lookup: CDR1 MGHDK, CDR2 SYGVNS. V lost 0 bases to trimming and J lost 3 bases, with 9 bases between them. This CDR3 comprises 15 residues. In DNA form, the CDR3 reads TGTGCCAGCAGTGAATATATACAGGGTGGAAACACCATATATTTT. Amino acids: CASSEYIQGGNTIYF.

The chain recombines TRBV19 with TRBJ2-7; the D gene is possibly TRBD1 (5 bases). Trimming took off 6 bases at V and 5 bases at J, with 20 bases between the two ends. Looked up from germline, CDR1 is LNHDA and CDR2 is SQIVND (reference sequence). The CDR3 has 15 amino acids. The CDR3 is CASSPRPGKVDEQYF. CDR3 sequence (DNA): TGTGCCAGTAGCCCAAGGCCAGGGAAGGTCGACGAGCAGTACTTC.

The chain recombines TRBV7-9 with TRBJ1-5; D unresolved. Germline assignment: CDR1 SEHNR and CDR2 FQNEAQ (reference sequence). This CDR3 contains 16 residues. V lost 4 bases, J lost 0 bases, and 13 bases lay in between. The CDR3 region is CASSSVTAYSNQPQHF. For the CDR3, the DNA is TGTGCCAGCAGCTCAGTAACAGCTTATAGCAATCAGCCCCAGCATTTT.

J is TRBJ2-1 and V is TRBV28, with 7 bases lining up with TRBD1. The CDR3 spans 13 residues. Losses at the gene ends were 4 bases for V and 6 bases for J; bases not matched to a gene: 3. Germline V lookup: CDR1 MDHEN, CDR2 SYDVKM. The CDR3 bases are TGTGCCAGCAGTTCGTACAGGGGCAATGAGCAGTTCTTC. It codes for CASSSYRGNEQFF.